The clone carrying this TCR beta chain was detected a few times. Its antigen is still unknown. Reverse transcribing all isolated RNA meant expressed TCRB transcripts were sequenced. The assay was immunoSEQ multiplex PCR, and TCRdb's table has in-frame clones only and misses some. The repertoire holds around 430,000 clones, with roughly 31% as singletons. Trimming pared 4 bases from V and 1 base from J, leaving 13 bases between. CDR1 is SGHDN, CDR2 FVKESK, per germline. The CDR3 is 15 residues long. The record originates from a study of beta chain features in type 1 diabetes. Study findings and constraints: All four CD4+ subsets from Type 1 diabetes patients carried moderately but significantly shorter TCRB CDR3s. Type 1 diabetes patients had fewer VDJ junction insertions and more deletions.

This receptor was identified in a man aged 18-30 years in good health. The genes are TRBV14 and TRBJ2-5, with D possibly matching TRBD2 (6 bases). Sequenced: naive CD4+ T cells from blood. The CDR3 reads CASSPLVAAQETQYF. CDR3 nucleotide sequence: TGTGCCAGCAGCCCGTTGGTAGCGGCCCAAGAGACCCAGTACTTC.